What follows describes a single T cell receptor (beta chain). This record comes from a study of control samples from healthy donors and cancer patients. Data came from immunoSEQ multiplex PCR; TCRdb stores just in-frame clones and leaves some out. Among roughly 88,000 clones listed, approximately 86% were seen once. The V gene's germline CDR1 is SNHLY and CDR2 FYNNEI. V was clipped by 6 bases and J by 1 base; unmatched bases: 7. The CDR3 length is 16 residues. Sequenced: blood. The receptor comes from a man aged 25 to 40 in good health. The chain joins TRBV2 to TRBJ2-2; 8 bases are shared with TRBD1. As DNA, the CDR3 is TGTGCCAGCAGCCTCGAGGGGACAGGGAACACCGGGGAGCTGTTTTTT. Its protein product is CASSLEGTGNTGELFF. Filled out from reference TRBV2 and TRBJ2-2, the complete variable domain reads EPEVTQTPSHQVTQMGQEVILRCVPISNHLYFYWYRQILGQKVEFLVSFYNNEISEKSEIFDDQFSVERPDGSNFTLKIRSTKLEDSAMYFCASSLEGTGNTGELFFGEGSRLTVL.